The 20 T cell receptor beta chains reported below all come from one sample, sequenced in a study of OX40 agonist ivuxolimab in advanced cancers. Assay: immunoSEQ multiplex PCR; the TCRdb copy retains only in-frame clones and omits some. The repertoire holds roughly 100,000 clones, roughly 80% seen once, with around 1.1% in the top ten. The specimen was CD4+ or CD8+ T cells sorted from blood, collected in a trial of the OX40 agonist ivuxolimab. Receptors originate from an adult with an advanced solid tumor such as melanoma, head and neck, liver or kidney cancer.

The chain employs TRBV2 and TRBJ1-2, with TRBD1 as a possible D gene (5 bases). Germline-derived CDR1 and CDR2 are SNHLY and FYNNEI. Trimming stripped 3 bases from V and 8 bases from J, with 13 bases between. The length of the CDR3 is 13 residues. CDR3 amino acids: CASSELEGRGYTF. In nucleotides, the CDR3 is TGTGCCAGCAGTGAGTTGGAGGGGAGGGGCTACACCTTC. Full variable domain (remainder filled in from reference TRBV2 and TRBJ1-2): EPEVTQTPSHQVTQMGQEVILRCVPISNHLYFYWYRQILGQKVEFLVSFYNNEISEKSEIFDDQFSVERPDGSNFTLKIRSTKLEDSAMYFCASSELEGRGYTFGSGTRLTVV.

The V and J genes are TRBV5-4 and TRBJ2-3; D possibly corresponds to TRBD2 (5 bases). Germline loops: CDR1 SGHNT, CDR2 YYREEE (reference sequence). This CDR3 is 14 amino acids long. V lost 2 bases to trimming and J lost 2 bases, with 9 bases between them. CDR3 amino acids: CASSFGDFTDTQYF. CDR3 sequence (DNA): TGTGCCAGCAGCTTCGGGGATTTCACAGATACGCAGTATTTT.

The chain joins TRBV11-2 to TRBJ1-5; D gene ambiguous. CDR3 length: 13 amino acids. Germline CDR1 reads SGHAT; CDR2 reads FQNNGV. V was cut by 2 bases and J by 6 bases, with 8 bases left in between. The CDR3 loop reads CASSLSYLQPQHF. For the CDR3, the DNA is TGTGCCAGCAGCTTAAGTTATCTTCAGCCCCAGCATTTT.

The chain is built from TRBV9 and TRBJ1-4; the D gene is possibly TRBD1 (5 bases). The CDR3 has 16 amino acids. Germline values: CDR1 SGDLS, CDR2 YYNGEE. Between the trimmed V and J ends, which lost 4 bases and 4 bases, there was a span of 17 bases. The chain's CDR3 is CASSSGGAGNNEKLFF. The CDR3 coding sequence is TGTGCCAGCAGCTCCGGAGGGGCGGGGAATAATGAAAAACTGTTTTTT.

The chain carries TRBV7-3 and TRBJ1-2, with D perhaps TRBD1 (6 bases). CDR1 is SGHTA and CDR2 is FQGTGA in the germline V gene. This CDR3 spans 16 amino acids. The V end lost 5 bases, the J end lost 5 bases, and 21 bases lay between the germline ends. In nucleotides, the CDR3 is TGTGCCAGCAGCCCCACCGGGGTCCGGGACATTTATGGCTACACCTTC. Translating it yields CASSPTGVRDIYGYTF.

The chain is built from TRBV4-1 and TRBJ2-2; D call uncertain. Germline values: CDR1 MGHRA, CDR2 YSYEKL. V dropped 3 bases and J dropped 1 base, with 9 bases sitting between them. The CDR3 sequence is 15 residues long. The CDR3 spells CASSQQTKNTGELFF. For the CDR3, the DNA is TGCGCCAGCAGCCAGCAGACAAAGAACACCGGGGAGCTGTTTTTT.

The chain joins TRBV7-9 to TRBJ2-3; the D gene is possibly TRBD1 (6 bases). This CDR3 contains 14 residues. Germline loops: CDR1 SEHNR, CDR2 FQNEAQ (reference sequence). Trimming shortened V by 5 bases and J by 2 bases, and 11 bases separated the two germline ends. The CDR3 loop is CASSTGQVTDTQYF. In DNA form, the CDR3 reads TGTGCCAGCAGCACGGGACAAGTCACAGATACGCAGTATTTT.

The rearrangement links TRBV6-7 to TRBJ1-1; D call uncertain. TRBV6-7 is classed as an ORF, of uncertain function. V gave up 6 bases and J gave up 2 bases, with 16 bases separating them. The CDR3 is 15 residues long. For the CDR3, the DNA is TGTGCCAGCAGGGACTTAGGTGGATTTAACACTGAAGCTTTCTTT. This gives the protein CASRDLGGFNTEAFF.

The V call is TRBV14, the J call TRBJ2-5; the D gene is possibly TRBD1 (6 bases). The CDR3 consists of 13 residues. Trimming cost V 4 bases and J 3 bases, with 9 bases left between them. Germline V gene lookup returns CDR1 SGHDN and CDR2 FVKESK. The CDR3 coding sequence is TGTGCCAGCAGCCGACAGGTCGAAGAGACCCAGTACTTC. Protein: CASSRQVEETQYF.

The CDR3 DNA reads TGCGCCAGCAGCTTGGACAGTCTCGAGCAGTACTTC. This gives the protein CASSLDSLEQYF. V usage is TRBV5-1 and J usage is TRBJ2-7, with unresolved D. Germline V gene data show CDR1 as SGHRS and CDR2 as YFSETQ. The CDR3 runs to 12 residues. The ends were cut back, 0 bases at V and 6 bases at J, with 7 bases in the middle. The full variable domain, its missing parts supplied by reference TRBV5-1 and TRBJ2-7, is KAGVTQTPRYLIKTRGQQVTLSCSPISGHRSVSWYQQTPGQGLQFLFEYFSETQRNKGNFPGRFSGRQFSNSRSEMNVSTLELGDSALYLCASSLDSLEQYFGPGTRLTVT.

The chain links TRBV7-9 to TRBJ1-1; D is unclear. V was shortened by 1 base and J by 4 bases, with 7 bases between the two germline ends. CDR1 and CDR2 from the germline V gene are SEHNR and FQNEAQ (reference sequence). This CDR3 spans 13 amino acids. Here the CDR3 reads CASSLGAVTEAFF. The CDR3 DNA reads as TGTGCCAGCAGCTTAGGAGCAGTCACTGAAGCTTTCTTT.

The chain uses TRBV5-1 and TRBJ1-5, with D hard to call. The V end was cut by 2 bases, the J end by 2 bases, with 11 bases between. CDR1 is SGHRS and CDR2 is YFSETQ in the germline V gene. This CDR3 comprises 15 residues. CDR3 DNA sequence: TGCGCCAGCAGCTTAGCCCCAACGGGCAATCAGCCCCAGCATTTT. Translating gives CASSLAPTGNQPQHF.

V gene TRBV27 combines with J gene TRBJ2-1; 9 positions match TRBD2. V lost 3 bases, J lost 0 bases, and 21 bases stayed unmatched. This CDR3 comprises 22 residues. Germline V gene sequence: CDR1 MNHEY, CDR2 SMNVEV (reference sequence). CDR3 residues: CASSLFRWDSSGVGGSYNEQFF. For the CDR3, the DNA is TGTGCCAGCAGTTTGTTCCGGTGGGACTCTAGCGGGGTTGGCGGCTCCTACAATGAGCAGTTCTTC.

The chain recombines TRBV27 with TRBJ2-5; perhaps D is TRBD1 or TRBD2 (5 bases each). In germline, CDR1 is MNHEY, CDR2 SMNVEV (reference sequence). The CDR3 length is 14 residues. Trimming took off 2 bases at V and 5 bases at J, with 12 bases between the two ends. Here the CDR3 DNA reads TGTGCCAGCAGTTTAGGGACCCTAGGGGAGACCCAGTACTTC. Protein: CASSLGTLGETQYF.

The J gene is TRBJ1-5, the V gene TRBV6-1, with D possibly matching TRBD1 (5 bases). CDR1 MNHNS and CDR2 SASEGT come from the germline V gene. The CDR3 runs to 17 residues. The V gene lost 1 base and the J gene lost 0 bases, with 13 bases spanning the gap. The CDR3 bases are TGTGCCAGCAGTGAAGGCAGGGTCGGTTCTAGCAATCAGCCCCAGCATTTT. Its translation is CASSEGRVGSSNQPQHF.

The genes are TRBV4-3 and TRBJ2-2; a weak D match, TRBD1 (6 bases). There are 15 residues in the CDR3. The V and J ends lost 5 bases and 2 bases respectively, with 12 bases between them. The V gene's germline CDR1 is LGHNA and CDR2 YSLEER. The CDR3 reads CASSSGTPNTGELFF. In DNA form, the CDR3 reads TGCGCCAGCAGCTCCGGGACACCCAACACCGGGGAGCTGTTTTTT.

CDR3 amino acids: CASSLGGRGPYSNQPQHF. CDR3 DNA: TGTGCCAGCAGTTTGGGCGGCAGGGGACCTTATAGCAATCAGCCCCAGCATTTT. The chain links TRBV28 to TRBJ1-5; perhaps TRBD1 as D (6 bases). Germline V gives CDR1 MDHEN, CDR2 SYDVKM. The length of the CDR3 is 18 residues. V dropped 3 bases and J dropped 0 bases, with 18 bases sitting between them.

The V gene is TRBV7-2, the J gene TRBJ1-1, with D perhaps matching TRBD1 (5 bases). The germline V and J ends were trimmed by 3 bases and 3 bases, with 11 bases remaining between them. The CDR3 loop spans 14 amino acids. Per the germline V gene, CDR1 is SGHTA and CDR2 is FQGNSA. The CDR3 nucleotides read TGTGCCAGCAGCTTGAGTGGGGGGGACACTGAAGCTTTCTTT. This sequence encodes CASSLSGGDTEAFF.

This clone showed up just a few times. V gene TRBV19 combines with J gene TRBJ2-3; D is unclear. The CDR3 runs 15 residues. The V end was cut by 3 bases, the J end by 5 bases, with 15 bases between. Germline values: CDR1 LNHDA, CDR2 SQIVND (reference sequence). CDR3 in DNA: TGTGCCAGTAGTATTTTCCTATCTGGCGAAGATACGCAGTATTTT. As protein: CASSIFLSGEDTQYF.

The chain carries TRBV7-2 and TRBJ2-2; tentative D call: TRBD1 (6 bases). This CDR3 comprises 16 residues. Germline-derived CDR1 and CDR2 are SGHTA and FQGNSA. V gave up 0 bases and J gave up 2 bases, with 10 bases separating them. CDR3 coding DNA: TGTGCCAGCAGCTTAGCGCCCAGGGGCAACACCGGGGAGCTGTTTTTT. Protein: CASSLAPRGNTGELFF.